What follows are 22 T cell receptor beta chains derived from one specimen sequenced in a study of vaccination and CD4 T cells after COVID-19. These receptors have no known antigen. Noted treatment: roughly ten-day PBMC culture with coronavirus spike peptide pools or control peptides (ViraFEST assay). With the Oncomine TCR Beta short-read assay, DNA from cultured CD4+ T cells was sequenced. MiXCR was run by TCRdb on the PCR reads, yielding one entry per CDR3 protein. The repertoire has around 3,400 distinct CDR3 sequences, about 30% of them found once; the top ten carry less than 55%. The sequenced sample consisted of CD4+ T cells from blood, cultured in vitro. These receptors were obtained from a human donor who had recovered from COVID-19.

The genes are TRBV3-1 and TRBJ1-1; 7 positions match TRBD1. The ends lost 1 base at V and 5 bases at J; junction bases unmatched: 7. The CDR3 totals 15 residues. The germline V gene encodes CDR1 LGHDT and CDR2 YNNKEL (reference sequence). CDR3 nucleotides: TGTGCCAGCAGCCAAGTTACAGGGGTGAGAACTGAAGCTTTCTTT. It encodes CASSQVTGVRTEAFF. Full variable domain (outside the CDR3, taken from reference TRBV3-1 and TRBJ1-1): DTAVSQTPKYLVTQMGNDKSIKCEQNLGHDTMYWYKQDSKKFLKIMFSYNNKELIINETVPNRFSPKSPDKAHLNLHINSLELGDSAVYFCASSQVTGVRTEAFFGQGTRLTVV.

The chain carries TRBV3-1 and TRBJ2-7; no definite D call. The CDR3 contains 15 residues. The V end lost 1 base, the J end lost 6 bases, and 16 bases lay between the germline ends. Germline V gene lookup returns CDR1 LGHDT and CDR2 YNNKEL (reference sequence). The CDR3 is CASSQGYSSSGEQYF. The CDR3 nucleotides are TGTGCCAGCAGCCAAGGCTACTCATCGTCGGGCGAGCAGTACTTC.

The CDR3 DNA sequence: TGTGCCAGCTCACCATCGGGTTCCAATCAGCCCCAGCATTTT. Its translation: CASSPSGSNQPQHF. This chain uses TRBV18 with TRBJ1-5, with D hard to call. V lost 2 bases and J 3 bases, leaving 8 bases between the germline ends. Per germline, CDR1 KGHSH and CDR2 LQKENI. The CDR3 runs 14 residues.

The sample holds a few counts of this clonotype. The chain employs TRBV5-1 and TRBJ2-2, with 7 positions matching TRBD1. Per germline, CDR1 SGHRS and CDR2 YFSETQ. V shed 4 bases, J shed 6 bases, and the junction held 3 bases outside the gene matches. The CDR3 is made up of 13 amino acids. The CDR3 bases are TGCGCCAGCAGCCAGGGACAGCCCGGGGAGCTGTTTTTT. Translating gives CASSQGQPGELFF.

This clonotype was counted between two and nine times. This sequence joins TRBV5-4 and TRBJ1-1, with a possible D match to TRBD1 (5 bases). Germline V gives CDR1 SGHNT, CDR2 YYREEE (reference sequence). The CDR3 sequence is 14 residues long. Trimming took off 4 bases at V and 0 bases at J, with 10 bases between the two ends. The CDR3, as DNA: TGTGCCAGCAGCGAGAGGGGTATGAACACTGAAGCTTTCTTT. Translated, it gives CASSERGMNTEAFF. The whole variable domain, filled in from reference TRBV5-4 and TRBJ1-1, reads ETGVTQSPTHLIKTRGQQVTLRCSSQSGHNTVSWYQQALGQGPQFIFQYYREEENGRGNFPPRFSGLQFPNYSSELNVNALELDDSALYLCASSERGMNTEAFFGQGTRLTVV.

The chain has TRBV12-3 or TRBV12-4 and TRBJ2-3; 10 nucleotides line up with TRBD1. Losses at the gene ends were 8 bases for V and 4 bases for J; bases not matched to a gene: 6. The CDR3 has 14 amino acids. CDR3 sequence: CASRDRGRADTQYF. The DNA for the CDR3 is TGTGCCAGCCGGGACAGGGGTCGAGCAGATACGCAGTATTTT.

Sample share makes this clonotype medium-sized (0.01 to 0.1%). V usage is TRBV6-5 and J usage is TRBJ1-5, with D maybe TRBD1 (5 bases). The ends were cut back, 0 bases at V and 11 bases at J, with 14 bases in the middle. Germline V gene sequence: CDR1 MNHEY, CDR2 SVGAGI. The CDR3 spans 14 residues. Written as DNA, the CDR3 is TGTGCCAGCAGTTACTCGCGGGGACTGGGGGCCCAGCATTTT. Translation: CASSYSRGLGAQHF.

The V call is TRBV7-6, the J call TRBJ2-7, with 8 nucleotides matching TRBD1. The CDR3 covers 14 residues. J was trimmed by 2 bases and V by 3 bases; bases with no gene match: 3. Germline loops: CDR1 SGHVS, CDR2 FNYEAQ. The CDR3 sequence: CASSFGTGTYEQYF. The CDR3, as DNA: TGTGCCAGCAGCTTTGGGACAGGAACCTACGAGCAGTACTTC.

This clonotype is categorized as medium-sized. The chain has TRBV19 and TRBJ1-3; D is unresolved. V was trimmed by 0 bases and J by 4 bases, leaving 4 bases between them. Germline V gene sequence: CDR1 LNHDA, CDR2 SQIVND (reference sequence). The CDR3 covers 13 residues. CDR3 sequence reads: CASSIDHGNTIYF. CDR3 DNA: TGTGCCAGTAGTATAGATCACGGAAACACCATATATTTT.

This clonotype is labeled as medium-sized (0.01 to 0.1%). V is TRBV2 and J is TRBJ1-2; TRBD1 might be the D (5 bases). V was trimmed by 10 bases and J by 2 bases, leaving 17 bases between them. This CDR3 has 14 amino acids. Per the germline V gene, CDR1 is SNHLY and CDR2 is FYNNEI. The CDR3 nucleotides read TGTGCCAACAAAAAAGGGGCTGCAAACTATGGCTACACCTTC. Its protein is CANKKGAANYGYTF.

This clonotype was counted only a few times. The chain uses TRBV10-3 and TRBJ1-1; 8 nucleotides match TRBD1. The CDR3 has 13 residues. Germline V gives CDR1 ENHRY, CDR2 SYGVKD. Germline trimming cut 6 bases from V and 4 bases from J; bases unmatched to any gene: 4. The DNA of the CDR3 is TGTGCCATCAGGGACAGGGAGGGCACTGAAGCTTTCTTT. This encodes CAIRDREGTEAFF.

This clonotype rates as medium-sized (0.01 to 0.1%). The V gene is TRBV2, the J gene TRBJ1-2; 7 bases agree with TRBD1. The CDR3 length is 15 residues. V lost 5 bases to trimming and J lost 4 bases; unmatched junction nucleotides: 10. Germline CDR1 SNHLY, CDR2 FYNNEI. DNA for the CDR3: TGTGCCAGCAGTTTTACTGACAGGGTGGGCTATGGCTACACCTTC. Translated, it gives CASSFTDRVGYGYTF.

The V gene is TRBV4-1, the J gene TRBJ2-2; D is ambiguous. The CDR3 covers 15 residues. Germline CDR1 and CDR2: MGHRA and YSYEKL. V was pared by 2 bases and J by 5 bases, with 12 bases between. CDR3 loop: CASSQLSITTGELFF. Written as DNA, the CDR3 is TGCGCCAGCAGCCAACTGTCCATAACTACCGGGGAGCTGTTTTTT.

This clonotype has just a few counts. The genes are TRBV9 and TRBJ1-1; D is unclear. Trimming removed 0 bases from V and 4 bases from J, with 10 bases in between. CDR3 length: 14 amino acids. Looked up from germline, CDR1 is SGDLS and CDR2 is YYNGEE. The CDR3 nucleotides are TGTGCCAGCAGCGTAGATCAGCCGGGCACTGAAGCTTTCTTT. This codes for CASSVDQPGTEAFF.

The chain couples TRBV20-1 to TRBJ2-1, with 13 bases lining up with TRBD2. The J segment lost 4 bases and the V segment lost 6 bases, leaving 6 bases of the junction unmatched. CDR1 DFQATT and CDR2 SNEGSKA come from the germline V gene (reference sequence). The CDR3 consists of 15 residues. The CDR3 DNA reads TGCAGTGCCCTGGGACTAGCGGGACTTTACAATGAGCAGTTCTTC. As protein: CSALGLAGLYNEQFF.

This sequence joins TRBV20-1 and TRBJ2-1; 7 nucleotides match TRBD1. V gave up 2 bases and J gave up 9 bases; unmatched junction bases: 10. The CDR3 contains 14 residues. The germline V gene encodes CDR1 DFQATT and CDR2 SNEGSKA (reference sequence). The CDR3 is CSARKGALVSEQFF. CDR3 nucleotides: TGCAGTGCTAGAAAGGGGGCTTTGGTTAGTGAGCAGTTCTTC.

This clonotype came up a few times. The chain uses TRBV27 and TRBJ2-1, with TRBD2 matching 11 bases. Trimming at V came to 6 bases and at J to 10 bases, leaving 8 bases not matched to a gene. Germline V gives CDR1 MNHEY, CDR2 SMNVEV (reference sequence). The CDR3 runs 14 residues. The CDR3 spells CASSFSGGAHEQFF. For the CDR3, the DNA is TGTGCCAGCAGCTTTAGCGGGGGGGCACACGAGCAGTTCTTC.

This chain joins TRBV5-1 and TRBJ2-3, with D possibly matching TRBD2 (6 bases). Per the germline V gene, CDR1 is SGHRS and CDR2 is YFSETQ. This CDR3 is built from 14 residues. Deletions cut 4 bases from V and 2 bases from J, with 11 bases between. CDR3 sequence: CASSPLLATDTQYF. The CDR3 DNA is TGCGCCAGCAGCCCCCTACTAGCCACAGATACGCAGTATTTT.

CDR3 DNA: TGTGCCAGCAGCTTAGGGGTACTAGCGGTCCATGAGACCCAGTACTTC. Its protein product is CASSLGVLAVHETQYF. V gene TRBV5-4 combines with J gene TRBJ2-5; 8 bases align to TRBD2. V trimming: 2 bases; J trimming: 5 bases; junction bases outside the gene matches: 11. In germline, CDR1 is SGHNT, CDR2 YYREEE (reference sequence). The CDR3 spans 16 residues.

This clonotype is medium-sized in the sample. V and J are TRBV5-1 and TRBJ2-5; perhaps TRBD1 as D (6 bases). The germline V and J ends were trimmed by 4 bases and 0 bases, with 13 bases remaining between them. Germline lookup yields CDR1 SGHRS and CDR2 YFSETQ. This CDR3 has 15 residues. The CDR3 loop reads CASSKDSPHQETQYF. For the CDR3, the DNA is TGCGCCAGCAGCAAGGACAGTCCCCACCAAGAGACCCAGTACTTC.

The rearrangement uses TRBV5-6 and TRBJ1-5; possibly TRBD1 for D (5 bases). The CDR3 totals 21 residues. Trimming took 1 base from V and 6 from J, leaving 32 bases between them. In germline, CDR1 is SGHDT, CDR2 YYEEEE. This CDR3 is CASSLYSVWGSTGAVSQPQHF. The CDR3 coding sequence is TGTGCCAGCAGCTTGTACAGCGTCTGGGGGTCGACGGGCGCGGTCTCTCAGCCCCAGCATTTT.

V and J are TRBV2 and TRBJ2-2, with 9 nucleotides matching TRBD1. This CDR3 region has 16 residues. The V segment lost 5 bases and the J segment 1 base; nucleotides outside the gene matches: 5. Looked up from germline, CDR1 is SNHLY and CDR2 is FYNNEI. The chain's CDR3 is CASSIQGAKNTGELFF. The CDR3 DNA is TGTGCCAGCAGTATACAGGGGGCTAAGAACACCGGGGAGCTGTTTTTT.